This TCR beta chain was recorded in a study of blood T cell repertoires in COVID-19. On the study more broadly: Acute and convalescent COVID-19 samples came from the United States, Italy and Spain.

The germline V gene encodes CDR1 MGHRA and CDR2 YSYEKL. Trimming took 2 bases from V and 8 from J; bases not matched to a gene: 10. CDR3 length: 15 amino acids. Across under 25 US areas, participants ranged in age from roughly 18 to 89 years. How the authors handled the data: The authors estimated nucleated cell counts from reference gene primer amplification. Sequencing used immunoSEQ multiplex PCR; TCRdb keeps in-frame clones, though not all of them. The V and J calls and clone size are taken from that table; D and trimming were inferred from the DNA. The data contain under 200,000 clones, roughly four fifths of them seen just once; the ten biggest clones take up around 10%.

This receptor was taken from a man aged 45-65 years who had recovered from COVID-19. The material sequenced was PBMCs or T cells enriched from blood (not recorded which). The chain carries TRBV4-1 and TRBJ2-7, with 9 nucleotides matching TRBD1. For the CDR3, the DNA is TGCGCCAGCAGCCAAATTGAAAGGGACAGGGATCAGCAGTACTTC. It translates to CASSQIERDRDQQYF.